This TCR beta chain is from a study of OX40 agonist ivuxolimab in advanced cancers. Study context: Administration of intravenous ivuxolimab to patients occurred every 2 weeks at 0.01 to 10 mg/kg. Dose-escalation patients were diagnosed with hepatocellular carcinoma, melanoma, renal cell cancer or head and neck cancer. Aged about 23 to 80 with a mean of about 60 years, they were about 78% male.

Sequencing was performed with immunoSEQ multiplex PCR; in TCRdb, only in-frame clones are kept and a portion is missing. Of about 80,000 clones detected, approximately 86% appear once; the ten largest clones hold approximately 2%. Study findings and constraints: CD4+ and CD8+ blood T cells expanded clonally by week 6 at 0.1 to 3.0 mg/kg.

A word on this clone: Its antigen is unknown.

Trimming cost V 4 bases and J 0 bases; bases outside gene matches: 7. The CDR3 extends over 16 amino acids. Germline CDR1 LNHDA, CDR2 SQIVND (reference sequence). The sequence derives from an adult with an advanced solid tumor such as melanoma, head and neck, liver or kidney cancer. The starting material was CD4+ or CD8+ T cells sorted from blood, obtained in a trial of the OX40 agonist ivuxolimab. This chain links TRBV19 with TRBJ1-1, with 8 bases that match TRBD1. The DNA for the CDR3 is TGTGCCAGTAGTACCTGGACAGGGTCGATGAACACTGAAGCTTTCTTT. Amino acids: CASSTWTGSMNTEAFF.